The 32 T cell receptor beta chains listed next were all sequenced from one sample in a study of T cell responses to AZD1222 COVID-19 vaccine. The data were produced by immunoSEQ multiplex PCR, yet TCRdb's version contains in-frame clones alone and is incomplete. This sample has roughly 150,000 clones, with approximately 91% found just once. Sequenced here: peripheral blood, sampled 28 days after the second AZD1222 dose. These receptors were obtained from an adult who received the AZD1222 COVID-19 vaccine.

This clone has only a few counts. J is TRBJ1-2 and V is TRBV6-4, with a weak D call TRBD1 (5 bases). CDR1 and CDR2 from the germline V gene are MRHNA and SNTAGT. The CDR3 sequence is 16 residues long. Trimming removed 0 bases from V and 4 bases from J, with 15 bases in between. The CDR3 protein is CASSDSKKGPSYGYTF. DNA for the CDR3: TGTGCCAGCAGTGACTCGAAAAAGGGGCCCTCCTATGGCTACACCTTC.

The genes are TRBV6-1 and TRBJ1-1; no reliable D call. The CDR3 consists of 13 residues. The V end lost 2 bases, the J end lost 0 bases, and 4 bases lay between the germline ends. The V gene's germline CDR1 is MNHNS and CDR2 SASEGT. CDR3 in amino acids: CASSEQVNTEAFF. CDR3 in DNA: TGTGCCAGCAGTGAACAAGTGAACACTGAAGCTTTCTTT.

This sequence joins TRBV19 and TRBJ1-4; no definite D call. V was trimmed by 6 bases and J by 7 bases, leaving 21 bases between them. This CDR3 contains 16 residues. The germline V gene has CDR1 LNHDA and CDR2 SQIVND (reference sequence). The CDR3 DNA follows: TGTGCCAGTAGCGTGACGGCTCCAGCGGTAGGTGAAAAACTGTTTTTT. Encoded protein: CASSVTAPAVGEKLFF.

The J gene is TRBJ1-1, the V gene TRBV7-9, with D possibly matching TRBD1 (6 bases). CDR1 is SEHNR, CDR2 FQNEAQ, per germline (reference sequence). The V and J ends lost 6 bases and 1 base respectively, with 12 bases between them. This CDR3 spans 14 amino acids. CDR3 DNA: TGTGCCAGCAGATTGGGGACAACGAACACTGAAGCTTTCTTT. It translates to CASRLGTTNTEAFF.

V and J are TRBV25-1 and TRBJ1-6, with 7 bases that match TRBD1. The CDR3 has 16 amino acids. V was clipped by 6 bases and J by 0 bases; unmatched bases: 5. Germline V gene sequence: CDR1 MGHDK, CDR2 SYGVNS. CDR3 DNA: TGTGCCAGCAGCCAGGGGGGCCGCTCCTATAATTCACCCCTCCACTTT. Translating gives CASSQGGRSYNSPLHF.

The chain links TRBV7-2 to TRBJ1-1; 12 positions match TRBD1. The germline CDR1 and CDR2 sequences are SGHTA and FQGNSA. This CDR3 comprises 15 residues. With V trimmed by 8 bases and J by 5 bases, 9 bases remained unmatched. CDR3 nucleotides: TGTGCCAGCGGGGGACAGGGGGCGCGAAGGACTGAAGCTTTCTTT. Its protein is CASGGQGARRTEAFF.

The gene calls are TRBV10-1 and TRBJ2-4; unclear D gene. V lost 7 bases and J 0 bases, leaving 16 bases between the germline ends. The CDR3 is 16 amino acids. CDR1 is WNHNN, CDR2 SYGVQD, per germline (reference sequence). CDR3 nucleotide sequence: TGCGCCAGCATTGGTAGGGTGCCTCTAGCCAAAAACATTCAGTACTTC. It yields the protein CASIGRVPLAKNIQYF.

The chain couples TRBV7-2 to TRBJ2-1; TRBD2 matches at 8 bases. Trimming cost V 2 bases and J 2 bases; bases outside gene matches: 5. Germline V gene data show CDR1 as SGHTA and CDR2 as FQGNSA. The CDR3 contains 16 residues. The CDR3 reads CASSLRISGAYNEQFF. The CDR3 DNA reads as TGTGCCAGCAGCTTACGTATTAGCGGGGCCTACAATGAGCAGTTCTTC.

The V gene is TRBV2, the J gene TRBJ1-1; no clear D gene. The CDR3 is made up of 14 amino acids. Trimming shortened V by 4 bases and J by 2 bases, and 11 bases separated the two germline ends. Germline assignment: CDR1 SNHLY and CDR2 FYNNEI. The CDR3 sequence: CASSAFSGNTEAFF. CDR3 bases: TGTGCCAGCAGTGCCTTTAGCGGCAACACTGAAGCTTTCTTT.

J is TRBJ1-2 and V is TRBV4-1, with TRBD1 matching over 7 bases. J gave up 5 bases and V 2 bases, and 2 bases lay outside the gene matches. Germline V CDR1 and CDR2: MGHRA, YSYEKL. CDR3 length: 13 amino acids. CDR3 region: CASSQTGAYGYTF. The DNA for the CDR3 is TGCGCCAGCAGCCAAACAGGGGCATATGGCTACACCTTC.

The V call is TRBV12-3 or TRBV12-4, the J call TRBJ1-1; 8 bases fit TRBD1. V trimming: 9 bases; J trimming: 8 bases; junction bases outside the gene matches: 5. This CDR3 comprises 11 residues. CDR3 in amino acids: CASSQGAEAFF. The CDR3 DNA follows: TGTGCCAGTAGTCAGGGGGCGGAAGCTTTCTTT.

This clone has just one count. This rearrangement joins TRBV11-3 to TRBJ1-1; a possible D gene is TRBD1 (6 bases). V shed 4 bases and J shed 12 bases, with 21 bases lying between them. Germline V CDR1 and CDR2: SGHNT, YENEEA. This CDR3 has 14 residues. The CDR3 sequence is CASSSRTKDSNPFF. DNA for the CDR3: TGTGCCAGCAGCTCCCGAACGAAGGACAGTAATCCTTTCTTT.

This chain connects TRBV27 to TRBJ1-5; D remains unclear. V was shortened by 2 bases and J by 4 bases, with 6 bases between the two germline ends. Germline CDR1 MNHEY, CDR2 SMNVEV (reference sequence). The CDR3 length is 13 residues. The CDR3 sequence is CASSLRENQPQHF. DNA for the CDR3: TGTGCCAGCAGTTTACGGGAAAATCAGCCCCAGCATTTT.

The gene calls are TRBV7-9 and TRBJ2-1; 7 positions agree with TRBD2. J was trimmed by 1 base and V by 5 bases; bases with no gene match: 8. The CDR3 has 16 residues. CDR1 and CDR2 from the germline V gene are SEHNR and FQNEAQ (reference sequence). CDR3 DNA sequence: TGTGCCAGCAGCCCCCCCCCGGGACTATCCTACAATGAGCAGTTCTTC. Translation: CASSPPPGLSYNEQFF.

This rearrangement joins TRBV6-4 to TRBJ2-3; TRBD2 might be the D (5 bases). Germline V gene data show CDR1 as MRHNA and CDR2 as SNTAGT. V gave up 10 bases and J gave up 6 bases, with 20 bases separating them. The CDR3 has 14 residues. CDR3 in DNA: TGTGCCACCGCCCCCGGGAATCGGCTCGATACGCAGTATTTT. As protein: CATAPGNRLDTQYF.

In DNA, the CDR3 is TGTGCCAGCAGTTACTCGCCAGGTTGGAGGGAAGATACGCAGTATTTT. Its protein product is CASSYSPGWREDTQYF. The gene calls are TRBV6-6 and TRBJ2-3; TRBD2 might be the D (6 bases). Germline assignment: CDR1 MNHNY and CDR2 SVGAGI (reference sequence). Trimming took 0 bases from V and 5 from J, leaving 15 bases between them. This CDR3 region has 16 residues.

The chain uses TRBV10-3 and TRBJ1-2; TRBD1 is a possible D gene (6 bases). The germline gives CDR1 ENHRY, CDR2 SYGVKD. This CDR3 contains 12 residues. V shed 10 bases and J shed 5 bases, with 14 bases lying between them. The CDR3 DNA reads as TGTGCCAGGTGGGACACCAGATATGGCTACACCTTC. Amino acids: CARWDTRYGYTF.

The chain recombines TRBV18 with TRBJ1-6; D ambiguous. The CDR3 runs 18 residues. Germline V gene data show CDR1 as KGHSH and CDR2 as LQKENI. Trimming left V 3 bases short and J 0 bases short, with 15 bases between. The CDR3 sequence: CASSPISGRGSYNSPLHF. CDR3 DNA sequence: TGTGCCAGCTCACCGATTAGTGGTAGAGGCTCCTATAATTCACCCCTCCACTTT.

There are a few counts of this clone. The CDR3 loop reads CASSPSLTGPKSHALHF. The CDR3 bases are TGTGCCAGCTCACCTAGCTTGACCGGACCCAAATCGCATGCTCTCCACTTT. The J gene is TRBJ1-6, the V gene TRBV18; no firm D call. V lost 3 bases and J lost 16, with 28 bases in between. The germline V gene encodes CDR1 KGHSH and CDR2 LQKENI. The CDR3 loop spans 17 amino acids.

The J gene is TRBJ2-7, the V gene TRBV2; no clear D gene. Trimming cost V 3 bases and J 7 bases, with 16 bases left between them. The CDR3 is 14 amino acids. Germline V CDR1 and CDR2: SNHLY, FYNNEI. The CDR3 protein is CASSEIIGRSEQYF. In DNA, the CDR3 is TGTGCCAGCAGTGAGATCATAGGGCGTTCGGAGCAGTACTTC.

The J gene is TRBJ1-1, the V gene TRBV5-1; D remains ambiguous. The CDR3 consists of 16 residues. Germline CDR1 and CDR2: SGHRS and YFSETQ. V dropped 4 bases and J dropped 0 bases, with 16 bases sitting between them. CDR3 nucleotide sequence: TGCGCCAGCAGCACTGGGCGGGTCTCCGTGAACACTGAAGCTTTCTTT. Amino acids: CASSTGRVSVNTEAFF.

The chain joins TRBV19 to TRBJ1-2; D might be TRBD1 (5 bases). Looked up from germline, CDR1 is LNHDA and CDR2 is SQIVND (reference sequence). Trimming removed 1 base from V and 4 bases from J, with 10 bases in between. The CDR3 runs to 14 residues. CDR3 sequence: CASSIGQGTYGYTF. The CDR3 DNA sequence: TGTGCCAGTAGTATAGGGCAGGGAACCTATGGCTACACCTTC.

This rearrangement joins TRBV4-2 to TRBJ1-2; 7 bases line up with TRBD1. The CDR3 spans 16 residues. From germline, CDR1 is LGHNA and CDR2 YNFKEQ. With V trimmed by 0 bases and J by 3 bases, 7 bases remained unmatched. In DNA, the CDR3 is TGTGCCAGCAGCCAAGACCGACAGGGAAAGGACTATGGCTACACCTTC. Translation gives CASSQDRQGKDYGYTF.

This CDR3 reads CASRGTGVPVAFF. The CDR3 DNA is TGCGCCAGCAGAGGGACAGGGGTACCTGTAGCTTTCTTT. The rearrangement uses TRBV5-1 and TRBJ1-1; 10 bases agree with TRBD1. CDR3 length equals 13 residues. V trimming: 5 bases; J trimming: 10 bases; junction bases outside the gene matches: 8. Per germline, CDR1 SGHRS and CDR2 YFSETQ.

This chain connects TRBV18 to TRBJ2-7; 10 nucleotides line up with TRBD2. Germline values: CDR1 KGHSH, CDR2 LQKENI. The V segment lost 3 bases and the J segment 3 bases; nucleotides outside the gene matches: 2. CDR3 length: 14 amino acids. The CDR3, as DNA: TGTGCCAGCTCACCTCAGCGGGGGGGCTACGAGCAGTACTTC. It encodes CASSPQRGGYEQYF.

V and J are TRBV29-1 and TRBJ2-7; the D gene is possibly TRBD2 (5 bases). Germline V gives CDR1 SQVTM, CDR2 ANQGSEA. The CDR3 contains 13 residues. V lost 4 bases and J 3 bases, leaving 13 bases between the germline ends. The CDR3 loop is CSVAVVGIYEQYF. The CDR3 nucleotides read TGCAGCGTTGCGGTAGTCGGGATCTACGAGCAGTACTTC.

V usage is TRBV27 and J usage is TRBJ1-2; the D gene is possibly TRBD1 (5 bases). This CDR3 comprises 16 residues. V was pared by 3 bases and J by 7 bases, with 21 bases between. Germline-derived CDR1 and CDR2 are MNHEY and SMNVEV (reference sequence). DNA of the CDR3: TGTGCCAGCAGTTTCAACAGGAACTTCGGGGGGTTTGGCTACACCTTC. Its translation is CASSFNRNFGGFGYTF.

The chain joins TRBV5-4 to TRBJ2-5, with 10 bases identical to TRBD2. The ends lost 0 bases at V and 5 bases at J; junction bases unmatched: 7. Germline values: CDR1 SGHNT, CDR2 YYREEE (reference sequence). This CDR3 is 16 amino acids long. The CDR3 DNA is TGTGCCAGCAGCTTGGACCTAGCGGGGGAGGGGGAGACCCAGTACTTC. It encodes CASSLDLAGEGETQYF.

The CDR3 is CASGSAGVNTGELFF. CDR3 sequence (DNA): TGTGCCAGCGGGAGTGCGGGGGTGAACACCGGGGAGCTGTTTTTT. The chain uses TRBV4-2 and TRBJ2-2, with 7 nucleotides matching TRBD2. V lost 8 bases, J lost 1 base, and 7 bases stayed unmatched. CDR1 and CDR2 (germline): LGHNA, YNFKEQ. The CDR3 is 15 residues long.

V usage is TRBV19 and J usage is TRBJ2-4, with 9 bases aligning to TRBD1. The CDR3 is made up of 17 amino acids. CDR1 is LNHDA, CDR2 SQIVND, per germline (reference sequence). The junction had 9 bases not matched to a gene; V was cut back by 5 bases and J by 1 base. In DNA, the CDR3 is TGTGCCAGTAGTTTGAAGACAGGGGGTTCGGCCAAAAACATTCAGTACTTC. Amino acid sequence: CASSLKTGGSAKNIQYF.

V gene TRBV29-1 combines with J gene TRBJ2-4, with D perhaps TRBD1 (6 bases). CDR1 and CDR2 (germline): SQVTM, ANQGSEA. V was cut by 3 bases and J by 1 base, with 7 bases left in between. The CDR3 loop spans 13 amino acids. CDR3 sequence: CSVEDSAKNIQYF. For the CDR3, the DNA is TGCAGCGTTGAGGACAGTGCCAAAAACATTCAGTACTTC. The variable domain in full, with the rest retrieved from reference TRBV29-1 and TRBJ2-4, is SAVISQKPSRDICQRGTSLTIQCQVDSQVTMMFWYRQQPGQSLTLIATANQGSEATYESGFVIDKFPISRPNLTFSTLTVSNMSPEDSSIYLCSVEDSAKNIQYFGAGTRLSVL.

V is TRBV6-5 and J is TRBJ1-4, with D unresolved. CDR3 length: 15 residues. The V end was cut by 7 bases, the J end by 2 bases, with 14 bases between. The V gene's germline CDR1 is MNHEY and CDR2 SVGAGI. CDR3 in amino acids: CASTPRGPTNEKLFF. CDR3 bases: TGTGCCAGCACCCCACGCGGACCGACTAATGAAAAACTGTTTTTT.